This T cell receptor beta chain appears in the sequencing data of a study of OX40 agonist ivuxolimab in advanced cancers. This clone was seen just once. The table came from immunoSEQ multiplex PCR; TCRdb's copy has only in-frame clones and leaves some out. The sample lists fewer than 50,000 clones, more than 80% occurring once. In germline, CDR1 is MNHEY, CDR2 SMNVEV (reference sequence). V lost 2 bases to trimming and J lost 1 base, with 3 bases between them. The CDR3 has 13 amino acids. The sequence was collected from an adult with an advanced solid tumor such as melanoma, head and neck, liver or kidney cancer. This specimen was CD4+ or CD8+ T cells sorted from blood, taken in a trial of the OX40 agonist ivuxolimab. The rearrangement uses TRBV27 and TRBJ2-1; D ambiguous. CDR3 sequence reads: CASSLISYNEQFF. CDR3 sequence (DNA): TGTGCCAGCAGTTTAATATCCTACAATGAGCAGTTCTTC.